This is a list of T cell receptor beta chains from one sample in a study of T-cell memory formation after mild COVID-19. TCRdb processed the 5' RACE reads anew with MiXCR; each CDR3 protein has one entry. Of about 200,000 distinct CDR3 sequences listed, around 19% are singletons. The sequenced material came from PBMCs or a T cell subset sorted from them (not recorded which). These receptors were obtained from an adult woman who had mild COVID-19 (a few samples of this study predate the infection). Cell type and time point are not known. Both conserved end residues are part of each CDR3. D genes are given only for firm matches. The size of a clone is reported for some rows only, either as once, few or many, or as a class for expanded clones.

v_call,j_call,clone_size,d_call,cdr3_aa,cdr3_nt
TRBV25-1,TRBJ1-5,NA,NA,CASRLGGGPQHF,TGTGCCAGCAGACTTGGAGGAGGGCCCCAGCATTTT
TRBV24-1,TRBJ1-2,few,NA,CATSDWGGYTF,TGTGCCACCAGTGATTGGGGTGGCTACACCTTC
TRBV12-3/TRBV12-4,TRBJ2-2,NA,TRBD2,CASSLDRGGGAVTGELFF,TGTGCCAGCAGTTTGGACCGGGGGGGAGGGGCGGTCACCGGGGAGCTGTTTTTT
TRBV5-1,TRBJ2-3,few,TRBD1,CASGRGQGEDTQYF,TGCGCCAGCGGACGGGGACAGGGGGAGGATACGCAGTATTTT
TRBV29-1,TRBJ1-2,NA,TRBD1,CSVEPAGQGYGYTF,TGCAGCGTTGAACCAGCGGGACAGGGTTATGGCTACACCTTC
TRBV7-8,TRBJ2-5,medium-sized,NA,CASSFGIQETQYF,TGTGCCAGCAGCTTCGGAATCCAAGAGACCCAGTACTTC
TRBV6-2/TRBV6-3,TRBJ2-7,NA,NA,CASSAYRYEQYF,TGTGCCAGCAGTGCCTACCGCTACGAGCAGTACTTC
TRBV7-2,TRBJ2-3,NA,NA,CASSLVLSDTQYF,TGTGCCAGCAGCTTAGTCTTGTCAGATACGCAGTATTTT
TRBV3-1,TRBJ2-2,NA,NA,CASTVNTGELFF,TGTGCCAGTACCGTGAACACCGGGGAGCTGTTTTTT
TRBV20-1,TRBJ2-7,NA,NA,CSASGTSSYEQYF,TGCAGTGCTAGCGGGACCTCCTCCTACGAGCAGTACTTC
TRBV7-3,TRBJ1-2,NA,NA,CASSFDGFYGYTF,TGTGCCAGCAGCTTCGACGGCTTCTATGGCTACACCTTC
TRBV27,TRBJ1-2,few,TRBD1,CASSPIRGGNYGYTF,TGTGCCAGCAGTCCGATCAGGGGGGGGAACTATGGCTACACCTTC
TRBV6-1,TRBJ1-1,NA,TRBD1,CASSPLQGDTEAFF,TGTGCCAGCAGTCCCTTACAGGGGGACACTGAAGCTTTCTTT
TRBV7-6,TRBJ2-7,NA,TRBD2,CASSSRLAGTRGYEQYF,TGTGCCAGCAGCTCTAGGCTAGCGGGAACCAGGGGTTACGAGCAGTACTTC
TRBV12-3/TRBV12-4,TRBJ1-5,few,NA,CASSFGRHSNQPQHF,TGTGCCAGCAGTTTTGGGCGGCATAGCAATCAGCCCCAGCATTTT
TRBV7-3,TRBJ2-7,NA,TRBD2,CASSLASGSGYEQYF,TGTGCCAGCAGCTTAGCTAGCGGGAGTGGGTACGAGCAGTACTTC
TRBV7-2,TRBJ2-6,NA,NA,CASSLPRGRQGLSGANVLTF,TGTGCCAGCAGCTTACCCAGGGGGAGACAGGGACTCTCTGGGGCCAACGTCCTGACTTTC
TRBV7-2,TRBJ2-1,many,NA,CASSLNYNEQFF,TGTGCCAGCAGCTTAAATTACAATGAGCAGTTCTTC
TRBV29-1,TRBJ2-5,many,TRBD1,CSAARDRGDQETQYF,TGCAGCGCCGCGAGGGACAGGGGGGACCAAGAGACCCAGTACTTC
TRBV7-8,TRBJ1-3,many,NA,CASSLGDTGGNTIYF,TGTGCCAGCAGCTTAGGGGACACCGGTGGAAACACCATATATTTT
TRBV20-1,TRBJ2-2,NA,NA,CSARQGIGSGELFF,TGCAGTGCTAGACAGGGAATAGGGTCCGGGGAGCTGTTTTTT
TRBV3-1,TRBJ2-5,NA,NA,CASSQVEGLGTQYF,TGTGCCAGCAGCCAAGTGGAGGGGCTCGGGACCCAGTACTTC
TRBV24-1,TRBJ2-3,NA,NA,CATSAGSTDTQYF,TGTGCCACCAGTGCGGGCAGCACAGATACGCAGTATTTT
TRBV4-2,TRBJ2-7,NA,TRBD2,CASSQDPASGTRGYEQYF,TGTGCCAGCAGCCAAGATCCAGCTAGCGGGACGAGAGGTTACGAGCAGTACTTC
TRBV5-1,TRBJ2-3,few,NA,CASSLAAVGSTDTQYF,TGCGCCAGCAGCTTGGCGGCCGTCGGAAGCACAGATACGCAGTATTTT
TRBV5-1,TRBJ1-1,NA,TRBD1,CASSLGGLGTGAEAFF,TGCGCCAGCAGCTTGGGGGGTTTGGGGACAGGGGCTGAAGCTTTCTTT
TRBV24-1,TRBJ2-1,NA,TRBD2,CATSDFGRGGPDEQFF,TGTGCCACCAGTGATTTCGGGCGGGGGGGCCCGGATGAGCAGTTCTTC
TRBV7-2,TRBJ2-7,few,TRBD2,CASSSTSGPYEQYF,TGTGCCAGCAGCTCTACTAGCGGGCCCTACGAGCAGTACTTC
TRBV18,TRBJ1-5,NA,NA,CASSQGGGNQPQHF,TGTGCCAGCTCACAAGGGGGTGGCAATCAGCCCCAGCATTTT
TRBV14,TRBJ2-7,NA,NA,CASSRRTLGATPGEQYF,TGTGCCAGCAGCCGGCGGACCTTAGGGGCGACGCCCGGCGAGCAGTACTTC
TRBV20-1,TRBJ2-3,medium-sized,TRBD2,CSANGGAGTTDTQYF,TGCAGTGCTAACGGGGGAGCGGGAACCACAGATACGCAGTATTTT
TRBV19,TRBJ1-6,few,TRBD1,CASRVTGGNSPLHF,TGTGCCAGTAGAGTGACAGGGGGAAATTCACCCCTCCACTTT
TRBV9,TRBJ2-3,few,NA,CASSVNAQLSTDTQYF,TGTGCCAGCAGCGTGAATGCACAGCTGAGCACAGATACGCAGTATTTT
TRBV4-1,TRBJ1-5,NA,TRBD1,CASSQERGLPQHF,TGCGCCAGCAGCCAAGAAAGGGGGCTGCCCCAGCATTTT
TRBV9,TRBJ2-3,NA,NA,CASHPAGTDTQYF,TGTGCCAGCCACCCGGCAGGCACAGATACGCAGTATTTT
TRBV7-2,TRBJ2-6,NA,TRBD1,CASSSGQGVGANVLTF,TGTGCCAGCAGCTCGGGACAGGGGGTCGGGGCCAACGTCCTGACTTTC
TRBV20-1,TRBJ2-1,NA,TRBD2,CSAQAGGSYEQFF,TGCAGTGCACAAGCGGGAGGTTCGTATGAGCAGTTCTTC
TRBV7-2,TRBJ2-2,few,NA,CASARNTGELFF,TGTGCCAGCGCACGGAACACCGGGGAGCTGTTTTTT
TRBV4-2,TRBJ1-2,few,NA,CASSPFDRSNYGYTF,TGTGCCAGCAGCCCCTTCGACAGGAGTAACTATGGCTACACCTTC
TRBV7-9,TRBJ2-3,NA,NA,CASSSRFTDTQYF,TGTGCCAGCAGCTCCCGATTCACAGATACGCAGTATTTT
TRBV4-2,TRBJ1-1,many,NA,CASSQRERDTEAFF,TGTGCCAGCAGCCAGCGGGAGCGGGACACTGAAGCTTTCTTT
TRBV30,TRBJ1-2,NA,NA,CAYTTGTWAYGYTF,TGTGCCTATACAACCGGGACTTGGGCCTATGGCTACACCTTC
TRBV5-1,TRBJ1-2,few,NA,CASSLAPGPDGYTF,TGCGCCAGCAGCTTGGCCCCAGGGCCGGACGGCTACACCTTC
TRBV4-2,TRBJ1-1,NA,TRBD1,CASSPYGFDRDTEAFF,TGTGCCAGCAGCCCATACGGATTTGACAGGGACACTGAAGCTTTCTTT
TRBV7-9,TRBJ2-1,few,TRBD2,CASSPLGISGSVNEQFF,TGTGCCAGCAGCCCCCTCGGGATTAGCGGGAGTGTGAATGAGCAGTTCTTC
TRBV10-3,TRBJ2-1,NA,TRBD2,CAISPQLAGAYNEQFF,TGTGCCATCAGTCCCCAACTAGCGGGGGCCTACAATGAGCAGTTCTTC
TRBV5-1,TRBJ2-1,NA,TRBD2,CASSPEGTSPNEQFF,TGCGCCAGCAGCCCTGAGGGGACTAGTCCAAATGAGCAGTTCTTC
TRBV12-3/TRBV12-4,TRBJ2-1,NA,NA,CASSLGVLDNEQFF,TGTGCCAGCAGTTTAGGAGTTCTCGACAATGAGCAGTTCTTC
TRBV6-1,TRBJ2-7,few,NA,CASSRVGSSYEQYF,TGTGCCAGCAGCCGGGTGGGGAGCTCCTACGAGCAGTACTTC
TRBV7-2,TRBJ1-6,few,TRBD1,CASSAPLGTGDSPLHF,TGTGCCAGCAGCGCGCCGCTCGGGACAGGAGATTCACCCCTCCACTTT
TRBV27,TRBJ2-3,few,TRBD2,CASSPGTRRTDTQYF,TGTGCCAGCAGCCCCGGGACTAGGCGCACAGATACGCAGTATTTT
TRBV9,TRBJ2-1,few,TRBD2,CASSVGGSYNEQFF,TGTGCCAGCAGCGTAGGCGGGAGCTACAATGAGCAGTTCTTC
TRBV5-5,TRBJ1-2,few,NA,CASSLVPGDYGYTF,TGTGCCAGCAGCTTGGTACCCGGGGACTATGGCTACACCTTC
TRBV5-1,TRBJ1-4,NA,NA,CASSLETSPNEKLFF,TGCGCCAGCAGCTTGGAGACTTCTCCTAATGAAAAACTGTTTTTT
TRBV21-1,TRBJ2-1,NA,NA,CASSKDVSSYNEQFF,TGTGCCAGCAGCAAAGACGTAAGCTCCTACAATGAGCAGTTCTTC
TRBV12-3/TRBV12-4,TRBJ2-3,few,NA,CASSLSFQADTQYF,TGTGCCAGCAGTTTAAGTTTCCAAGCAGATACGCAGTATTTT
TRBV7-2,TRBJ1-1,NA,TRBD1,CASSFGTGGNTEAFF,TGTGCCAGCAGCTTCGGTACAGGGGGCAACACTGAAGCTTTCTTT